Listed below are T cell receptor beta chains from one sample, sequenced in a study of T cell changes during pregnancy in multiple sclerosis. Data came from immunoSEQ multiplex PCR; TCRdb stores just in-frame clones and leaves some out. Counted here are 38,000 or so clones, about 91% occurring once; the ten biggest clones make up about 8%. Specimen: CD8+ T cells from peripheral blood mononuclear cells, collected before pregnancy. These receptors were taken from a female donor with multiple sclerosis, enrolled in a pregnancy study. Both conserved end residues are part of each CDR3. A D gene is named only where the DNA matches it firmly. Expanded clones are given a class, and other clones once, few, many or no size at all.

J	size	V	D	length	DNA	CDR3
TRBJ2-7	.	TRBV27	.	13	TGTGCCAGCACAGGGGGGCCCTCCTACGAGCAGTACTTC	CASTGGPSYEQYF
TRBJ2-1	.	TRBV6-4	TRBD2	15	TGTGCCAGCAGTGTTAGCGGGACCCCCTACAATGAGCAGTTCTTC	CASSVSGTPYNEQFF
TRBJ2-5	.	TRBV27	.	13	TGTGCCAGCAGTTATAGCCTTCAAGAGACCCAGTACTTC	CASSYSLQETQYF
TRBJ2-5	.	TRBV29-1	.	12	TGCAGCGCAAGGGGTGGGGAAGAGACCCAGTACTTC	CSARGGEETQYF
TRBJ2-2	.	TRBV4-1	.	16	TGCGCCAGCAGCCAGGAAGACAGGAGAGACACCGGGGAGCTGTTTTTT	CASSQEDRRDTGELFF
TRBJ2-1	.	TRBV7-9	TRBD1	19	TGTGCCAGCAGCCTCTTAGATTCTTTCGGGACAGGGAGCTACAATGAGCAGTTCTTC	CASSLLDSFGTGSYNEQFF
TRBJ2-1	.	TRBV15	.	15	TGTGCCACCAGCCCGCTACGGAGCTCCTACAATGAGCAGTTCTTC	CATSPLRSSYNEQFF
TRBJ2-1	.	TRBV5-6	TRBD2	16	TGTGCCAGCAGCACGGGCGGGGGGGGCCCGTACAATGAGCAGTTCTTC	CASSTGGGGPYNEQFF
TRBJ1-6	once	TRBV6-1	.	15	TGTGCCAGCAGTTTTTCGACTGATTCTGGGTCACCCCTCCACTTT	CASSFSTDSGSPLHF
TRBJ2-7	.	TRBV7-8	.	16	TGTGCCAGCAGCCCCTTAGGGGGAGATCTACCCTACGAGCAGTACTTC	CASSPLGGDLPYEQYF
TRBJ2-7	.	TRBV5-1	.	16	TGCGCCAGCAGCCCTATCGACCCCCGGGAGTCGGGCGAGCAGTACTTC	CASSPIDPRESGEQYF
TRBJ2-1	.	TRBV9	TRBD2	15	TGTGCCAGCAGCGTAGGTCTAGCGGGCCGGTATGAGCAGTTCTTC	CASSVGLAGRYEQFF
TRBJ1-5	.	TRBV29-1	.	14	TGTAGCCTTCCCCAGGGAGGGAACAATCAGCCCCAGCATTTT	CSLPQGGNNQPQHF
TRBJ2-3	.	TRBV7-9	.	15	TGTGCCAGCAGCTTAGGGAGGGACGGCACAGATACGCAGTATTTT	CASSLGRDGTDTQYF
TRBJ2-5	.	TRBV5-1	.	14	TGCGCCAGCAGCTTGGATGGGGGAGGCGAGACCCAGTACTTC	CASSLDGGGETQYF
TRBJ1-5	.	TRBV6-6	TRBD1	16	TGTGCCAGCGGAATCTGGGAAGCAGGGGGCCCTCAGCCCCAGCATTTT	CASGIWEAGGPQPQHF
TRBJ2-5	.	TRBV19	TRBD1	14	TGTGCCAGTAGTCCTACGACAGGGGCTGAGACCCAGTACTTC	CASSPTTGAETQYF
TRBJ2-1	.	TRBV29-1	TRBD2	15	TGCAGCGTTGAAGGTCCTAGCGGGAGGGACAATGAGCAGTTCTTC	CSVEGPSGRDNEQFF
TRBJ2-1	.	TRBV19	.	18	TGTGCCAGTAGTTGGGGGGTTTTTCGGCTGTCCTCCTACAATGAGCAGTTCTTC	CASSWGVFRLSSYNEQFF
TRBJ2-3	.	TRBV6-4	TRBD2	16	TGTGCCAGCAGTGAAGCTAGCGGGAGGGGAACAAATACGCAGTATTTT	CASSEASGRGTNTQYF
TRBJ1-5	once	TRBV28	.	15	TGTGCCAGCAGTTTATTAACGGGGGGCAATCAGCCCCAGCATTTT	CASSLLTGGNQPQHF
TRBJ1-4	.	TRBV7-9	.	15	TGTGCCAGCAGCTTAGCACAGCATATGGATGAAAAACTGTTTTTT	CASSLAQHMDEKLFF
TRBJ2-1	.	TRBV7-2	.	13	TGTGCCAGCAGCTTAGTACTCTACAATGAGCAGTTCTTC	CASSLVLYNEQFF
TRBJ2-7	.	TRBV15	.	15	TGTGCCACCAGCAGAGATGATTCCCTCCCGGGGGAGCAGTACTTC	CATSRDDSLPGEQYF
TRBJ2-7	.	TRBV5-6	TRBD2	13	TGTGCCAGCAGCTCGGGACTACCTTACGAGCAGTACTTC	CASSSGLPYEQYF
TRBJ2-7	.	TRBV5-1	.	13	TGCGCCAGCTTTAAGGGGCCAGGCTACGAGCAGTACTTC	CASFKGPGYEQYF
TRBJ2-5	.	TRBV11-3	.	14	TGTGCCAGCAGCCCGGACTACACCCAAGAGACCCAGTACTTC	CASSPDYTQETQYF
TRBJ2-7	.	TRBV27	TRBD1	16	TGTGCCAGCAGACCTTTTGGACAGGGTTTGAACTACGAGCAGTACTTC	CASRPFGQGLNYEQYF
TRBJ2-1	once	TRBV29-1	TRBD2	14	TGCAGCGGCTCGGGACTAGCGTTATTCAATGAGCAGTTCTTC	CSGSGLALFNEQFF